Listed here are 14 T cell receptor beta chains from one sample, sequenced in a study of shared clonotypes between healthy human individuals. The data were produced by immunoSEQ multiplex PCR, yet TCRdb's version contains in-frame clones alone and is incomplete. Of roughly 2 million clones listed, approximately 95% are singletons. Naive CD8 isolation took CD45RO-negative cells positively selected for CCR7 and excluded terminally differentiated effector memory CD45RA+ cells. Sample: naive CD8+ T cells sorted from blood. These receptors were taken from a man in his late teens or twenties in good health.

The CDR3 protein is CASSLDRSYEQFF. CDR3 in DNA: TGCGCCAGCAGCTTGGATCGCTCCTATGAGCAGTTCTTC. The chain uses TRBV5-1 and TRBJ2-1; D unresolved. CDR1 is SGHRS, CDR2 YFSETQ, per germline. V was clipped by 0 bases and J by 8 bases, with 9 bases between them. The CDR3 is 13 amino acids.

The chain has TRBV6-5 and TRBJ2-7; 8 nucleotides match TRBD1. The CDR3 sequence is 14 residues long. Per germline, CDR1 MNHEY and CDR2 SVGAGI. With V trimmed by 4 bases and J by 5 bases, 7 bases remained unmatched. The CDR3 region is CASSSMDRAHEQYF. The CDR3 coding sequence is TGTGCCAGCAGTTCTATGGACAGGGCCCACGAGCAGTACTTC.

The chain couples TRBV4-3 to TRBJ1-1; a possible D gene is TRBD1 (5 bases). Per the germline V gene, CDR1 is LGHNA and CDR2 is YSLEER. The CDR3 extends over 14 amino acids. The V gene lost 0 bases and the J gene lost 7 bases, with 12 bases spanning the gap. The CDR3 nucleotides read TGCGCCAGCAGCCAAGATTGGGGGGTTAGTGAAGCTTTCTTT. Translating it yields CASSQDWGVSEAFF.

The V call is TRBV5-1, the J call TRBJ2-3; 13 bases align to TRBD2. CDR3 length equals 19 residues. Germline V gene sequence: CDR1 SGHRS, CDR2 YFSETQ. Germline trimming cut 0 bases from V and 0 bases from J; bases unmatched to any gene: 7. CDR3 in amino acids: CASSLVGLAGTTSTDTQYF. The CDR3 DNA reads as TGCGCCAGCAGCTTGGTGGGACTAGCGGGGACTACTAGCACAGATACGCAGTATTTT. Using reference TRBV5-1 and TRBJ2-3 for the parts outside the CDR3, the full variable domain is KAGVTQTPRYLIKTRGQQVTLSCSPISGHRSVSWYQQTPGQGLQFLFEYFSETQRNKGNFPGRFSGRQFSNSRSEMNVSTLELGDSALYLCASSLVGLAGTTSTDTQYFGPGTRLTVL.

CDR3 DNA: TGTGCCTCCGACGGGACAGGGGGAAGAAAAAAACTGTTTTTT. Amino acid sequence: CASDGTGGRKKLFF. The chain combines TRBV30 with TRBJ1-4; 11 bases align to TRBD1. The germline gives CDR1 GTSNPN, CDR2 SVGIG (reference sequence). The V and J ends lost 7 bases and 9 bases, in that order; junction bases with no gene match: 10. This CDR3 is built from 14 residues.

A remark on this clone: At the DNA level, this CDR3 is encoded by other sequences in the same sample as well. V gene TRBV27 combines with J gene TRBJ2-7; D is uncertain. Trimming took off 6 bases at V and 4 bases at J, with 10 bases between the two ends. The germline V gene has CDR1 MNHEY and CDR2 SMNVEV (reference sequence). CDR3 size: 12 residues. CDR3 in amino acids: CASSLDGYEQYF. The DNA for the CDR3 is TGTGCCAGCAGCCTCGACGGATACGAGCAGTACTTC.

V and J are TRBV10-3 and TRBJ2-7, with TRBD2 as a possible D gene (6 bases). Per germline, CDR1 ENHRY and CDR2 SYGVKD. This CDR3 comprises 14 residues. V was shortened by 5 bases and J by 5 bases, with 16 bases between the two germline ends. CDR3 protein: CAISLGGARNEQYF. The CDR3 DNA follows: TGTGCCATCAGTCTTGGAGGGGCAAGAAACGAGCAGTACTTC.

The chain couples TRBV5-1 to TRBJ1-2; D call uncertain. CDR1 SGHRS and CDR2 YFSETQ come from the germline V gene. CDR3 length equals 14 residues. Trimming took off 1 base at V and 1 base at J, with 8 bases between the two ends. The CDR3, as DNA: TGCGCCAGCAGCTTGAACGGATTTAACTATGGCTACACCTTC. It yields the protein CASSLNGFNYGYTF.

The V call is TRBV27, the J call TRBJ2-7, with D possibly being TRBD2 (5 bases). Looked up from germline, CDR1 is MNHEY and CDR2 is SMNVEV (reference sequence). CDR3 length: 14 residues. The ends were cut back, 3 bases at V and 1 base at J, with 10 bases in the middle. CDR3 nucleotides: TGTGCCAGCAGTTTGGGCAGGAGGTCCTACGAGCAGTACTTC. It encodes CASSLGRRSYEQYF.

As regards this clone: Being one base from a much bigger clone, this may be a read error. Different DNA sequences within this sample yield the same CDR3. CDR3 in amino acids: CASSLTDTQYF. As DNA, the CDR3 is TGTGCCAGCAGCCTCACAGATACGCAGTATTTT. The J gene is TRBJ2-3, the V gene TRBV7-9; D gene unclear. Between the trimmed V and J ends, which lost 5 bases and 2 bases, there was a span of 2 bases. Looked up from germline, CDR1 is SEHNR and CDR2 is FQNEAQ (reference sequence). CDR3 length: 11 residues.

In its sample, this clone was seen many times. This sample includes further DNA sequences coding for the same CDR3. The rearrangement links TRBV6-1 to TRBJ1-2; D ambiguous. V was trimmed by 3 bases and J by 5 bases, leaving 10 bases between them. The CDR3 runs to 13 residues. Germline V gene lookup returns CDR1 MNHNS and CDR2 SASEGT. The CDR3, as DNA: TGTGCCAGCAGTGAGTACGGTGGATATGGCTACACCTTC. Amino acid sequence: CASSEYGGYGYTF.

The V and J genes are TRBV5-4 and TRBJ1-2, with TRBD1 matching over 8 bases. With 5 bases clipped from V and 1 base from J, the junction kept 10 bases outside the gene matches. The CDR3 extends over 16 amino acids. Germline V gene lookup returns CDR1 SGHNT and CDR2 YYREEE (reference sequence). The CDR3 is CASRWTGIGNNYGYTF. In nucleotides, the CDR3 is TGTGCCAGCAGATGGACAGGGATAGGAAATAACTATGGCTACACCTTC.

This chain joins TRBV7-3 and TRBJ1-5, with D uncertain. The germline gives CDR1 SGHTA, CDR2 FQGTGA. This CDR3 is built from 17 residues. The V end lost 1 base, the J end lost 0 bases, and 13 bases lay between the germline ends. The CDR3 nucleotides are TGTGCCAGCAGCTTAATTCAACGGTGCTATAGCAATCAGCCCCAGCATTTT. Translated: CASSLIQRCYSNQPQHF.

This rearrangement joins TRBV10-2 to TRBJ1-2; D is perhaps TRBD1 (5 bases). CDR1 is WSHSY and CDR2 is SAAADI in the germline V gene. The ends were cut back, 6 bases at V and 3 bases at J, with 20 bases in the middle. This CDR3 contains 16 residues. The CDR3 DNA is TGCGCCAGCAGGGCTGCCGGGGCGCCTGTAGACTATGGCTACACCTTC. It yields the protein CASRAAGAPVDYGYTF.